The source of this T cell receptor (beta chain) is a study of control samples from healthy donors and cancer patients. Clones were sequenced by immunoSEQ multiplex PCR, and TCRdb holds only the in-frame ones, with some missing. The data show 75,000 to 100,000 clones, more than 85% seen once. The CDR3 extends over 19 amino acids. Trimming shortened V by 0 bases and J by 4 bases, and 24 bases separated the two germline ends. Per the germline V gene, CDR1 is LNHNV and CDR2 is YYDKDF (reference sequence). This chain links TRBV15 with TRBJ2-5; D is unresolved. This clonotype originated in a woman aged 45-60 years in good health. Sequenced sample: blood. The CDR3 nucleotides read TGTGCCACCAGCAGAGATCTGGTGTCCTCGTGGGCGTCGCGAGAGACCCAGTACTTC. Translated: CATSRDLVSSWASRETQYF.